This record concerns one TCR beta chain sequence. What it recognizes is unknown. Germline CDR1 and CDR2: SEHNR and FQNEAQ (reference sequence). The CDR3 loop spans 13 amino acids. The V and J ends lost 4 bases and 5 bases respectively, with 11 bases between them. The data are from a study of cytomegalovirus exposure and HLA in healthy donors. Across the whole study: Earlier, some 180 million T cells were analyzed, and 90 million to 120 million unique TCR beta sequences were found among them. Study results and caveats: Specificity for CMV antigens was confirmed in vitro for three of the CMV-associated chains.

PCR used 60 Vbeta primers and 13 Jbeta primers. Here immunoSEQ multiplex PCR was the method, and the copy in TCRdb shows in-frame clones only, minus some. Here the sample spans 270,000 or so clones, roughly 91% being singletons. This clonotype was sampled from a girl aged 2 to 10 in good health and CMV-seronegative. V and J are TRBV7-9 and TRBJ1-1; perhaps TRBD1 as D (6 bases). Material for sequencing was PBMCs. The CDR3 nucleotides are TGTGCCAGCAGCTGGGGGCAGTGGACTGAAGCTTTCTTT. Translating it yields CASSWGQWTEAFF. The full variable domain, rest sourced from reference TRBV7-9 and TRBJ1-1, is DTGVSQNPRHKITKRGQNVTFRCDPISEHNRLYWYRQTLGQGPEFLTYFQNEAQLEKSRLLSDRFSAERPKGSFSTLEIQRTEQGDSAMYLCASSWGQWTEAFFGQGTRLTVV.